This TCR beta chain was sequenced for a study of T cell responses to AZD1222 COVID-19 vaccine. The method was immunoSEQ multiplex PCR; TCRdb's version includes in-frame clones alone and lacks a portion of them. The profile shows about 140,000 clones, 85% to 90% of them singletons. Note on this clone: Its target is unknown.

Germline V lookup: CDR1 LGHDT, CDR2 YNNKEL (reference sequence). The CDR3 totals 16 residues. Germline trimming cut 4 bases from V and 5 bases from J; bases unmatched to any gene: 9. General study findings and limits: Clonal diversity may have been underestimated in mostly white British donors. All repertoire sampling was performed exclusively after the peak T cell response. Following two doses of AZD1222, Spike-specific TCR breadth and depth rose.

The TCR comes from an adult who received the AZD1222 COVID-19 vaccine. The specimen was peripheral blood, collected 28 days after the second AZD1222 dose. This chain links TRBV3-1 (or the pseudogene TRBV3-2) with TRBJ1-4; TRBD1 agrees at 8 bases. The CDR3 loop is CASSRTGHFKNEKLFF. The CDR3 bases are TGTGCCAGCAGCCGGACAGGGCACTTCAAGAATGAAAAACTGTTTTTT.